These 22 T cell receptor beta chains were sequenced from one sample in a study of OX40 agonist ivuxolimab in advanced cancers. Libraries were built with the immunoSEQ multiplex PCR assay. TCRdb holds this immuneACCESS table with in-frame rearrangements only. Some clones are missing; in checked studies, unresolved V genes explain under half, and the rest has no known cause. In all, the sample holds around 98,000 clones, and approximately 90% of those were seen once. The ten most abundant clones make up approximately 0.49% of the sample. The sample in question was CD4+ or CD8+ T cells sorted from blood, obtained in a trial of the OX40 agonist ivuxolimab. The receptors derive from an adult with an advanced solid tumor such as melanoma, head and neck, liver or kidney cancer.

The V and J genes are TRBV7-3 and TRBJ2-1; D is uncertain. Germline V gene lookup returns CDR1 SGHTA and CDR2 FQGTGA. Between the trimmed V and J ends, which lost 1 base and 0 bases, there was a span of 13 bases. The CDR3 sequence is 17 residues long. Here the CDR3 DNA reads TGTGCCAGCAGCTTAATGTCCCTAGGAAGCTCCTACAATGAGCAGTTCTTC. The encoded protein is CASSLMSLGSSYNEQFF.

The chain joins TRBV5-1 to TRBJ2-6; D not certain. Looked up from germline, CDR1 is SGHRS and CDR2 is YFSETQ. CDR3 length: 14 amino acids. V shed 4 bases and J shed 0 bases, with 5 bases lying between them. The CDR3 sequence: CASSPASGANVLTF. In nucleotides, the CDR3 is TGCGCCAGCAGCCCTGCCTCTGGGGCCAACGTCCTGACTTTC.

For the CDR3, the DNA is TGTGCCAGCAGCCAAGACACCAGGGGGCGTAATACGAATTCACCCCTCCACTTT. Its protein product is CASSQDTRGRNTNSPLHF. The chain employs TRBV4-2 and TRBJ1-6; TRBD1 matches at 8 bases. Trimming took 0 bases from V and 7 from J; bases not matched to a gene: 11. This CDR3 region has 18 residues. In germline, CDR1 is LGHNA, CDR2 YNFKEQ.

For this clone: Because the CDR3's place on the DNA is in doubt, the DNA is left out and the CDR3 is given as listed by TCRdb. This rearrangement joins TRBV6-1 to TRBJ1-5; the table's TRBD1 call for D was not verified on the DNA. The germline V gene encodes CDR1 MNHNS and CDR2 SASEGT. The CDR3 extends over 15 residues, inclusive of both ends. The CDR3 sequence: CASILARGLYQPQHF.

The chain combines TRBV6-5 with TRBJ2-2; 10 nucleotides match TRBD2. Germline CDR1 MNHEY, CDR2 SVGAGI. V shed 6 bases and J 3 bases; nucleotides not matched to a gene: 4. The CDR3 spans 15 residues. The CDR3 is CASRPGLAYTGELFF. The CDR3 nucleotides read TGTGCCAGCAGACCGGGACTAGCGTACACCGGGGAGCTGTTTTTT.

The CDR3 loop reads CASSDSGQGEQFF. The CDR3 nucleotides read TGTGCCAGCAGTGACTCGGGTCAGGGTGAGCAGTTCTTC. This sequence joins TRBV6-4 and TRBJ2-1, with D tentatively TRBD1 (5 bases). This CDR3 is 13 amino acids long. Germline-derived CDR1 and CDR2 are MRHNA and SNTAGT. Trimming removed 0 bases at V and 9 bases at J, with 9 bases between.

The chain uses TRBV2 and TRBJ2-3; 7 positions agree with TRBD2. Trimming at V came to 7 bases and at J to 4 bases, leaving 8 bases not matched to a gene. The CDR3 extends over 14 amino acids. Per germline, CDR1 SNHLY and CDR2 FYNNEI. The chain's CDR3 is CASNRDYLSDTQYF. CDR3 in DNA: TGTGCCAGCAACCGGGACTACCTCTCAGATACGCAGTATTTT.

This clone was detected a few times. The DNA for the CDR3 is TGTGCCAGCAACATAGGGACAGGGTTCACCGGGGAGCTGTTTTTT. It translates to CASNIGTGFTGELFF. The chain couples TRBV6-5 to TRBJ2-2; 9 nucleotides match TRBD1. The germline V gene has CDR1 MNHEY and CDR2 SVGAGI. CDR3 length: 15 residues. Trimming at V came to 7 bases and at J to 4 bases, leaving 7 bases not matched to a gene.

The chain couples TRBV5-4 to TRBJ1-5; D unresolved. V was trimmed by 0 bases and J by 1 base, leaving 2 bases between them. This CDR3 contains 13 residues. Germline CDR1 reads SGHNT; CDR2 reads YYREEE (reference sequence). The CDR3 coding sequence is TGTGCCAGCAGCTTGGACAGCAATCAGCCCCAGCATTTT. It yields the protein CASSLDSNQPQHF. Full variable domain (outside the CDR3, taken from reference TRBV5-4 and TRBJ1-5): ETGVTQSPTHLIKTRGQQVTLRCSSQSGHNTVSWYQQALGQGPQFIFQYYREEENGRGNFPPRFSGLQFPNYSSELNVNALELDDSALYLCASSLDSNQPQHFGDGTRLSIL.

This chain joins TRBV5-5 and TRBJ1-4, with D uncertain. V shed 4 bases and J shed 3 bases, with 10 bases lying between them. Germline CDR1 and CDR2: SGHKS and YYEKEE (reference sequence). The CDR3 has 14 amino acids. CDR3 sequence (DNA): TGTGCCAGCAGCCCCAGACCCCCTAATGAAAAACTGTTTTTT. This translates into CASSPRPPNEKLFF. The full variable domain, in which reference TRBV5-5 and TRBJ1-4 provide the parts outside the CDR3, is DAGVTQSPTHLIKTRGQQVTLRCSPISGHKSVSWYQQVLGQGPQFIFQYYEKEERGRGNFPDRFSARQFPNYSSELNVNALLLGDSALYLCASSPRPPNEKLFFGSGTQLSVL.

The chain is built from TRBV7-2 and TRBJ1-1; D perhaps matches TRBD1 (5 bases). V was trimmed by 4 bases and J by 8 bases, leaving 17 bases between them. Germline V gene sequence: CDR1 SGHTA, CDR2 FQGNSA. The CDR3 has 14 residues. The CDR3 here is CASSSSGALREAFF. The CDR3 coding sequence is TGTGCCAGCAGCTCCTCCGGGGCGCTTAGAGAAGCTTTCTTT.

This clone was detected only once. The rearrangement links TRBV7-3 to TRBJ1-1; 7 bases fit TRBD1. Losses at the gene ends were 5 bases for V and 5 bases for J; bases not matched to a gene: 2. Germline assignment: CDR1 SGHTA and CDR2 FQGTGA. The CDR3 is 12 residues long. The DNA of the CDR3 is TGTGCCAGCAGCAAGGACAGGACTGAAGCTTTCTTT. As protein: CASSKDRTEAFF.

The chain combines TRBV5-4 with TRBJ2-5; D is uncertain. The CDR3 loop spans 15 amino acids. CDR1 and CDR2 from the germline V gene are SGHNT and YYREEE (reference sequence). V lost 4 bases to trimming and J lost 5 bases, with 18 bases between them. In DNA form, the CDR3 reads TGTGCCAGCAGCCCCCGAAGCAGGTTCGGGGAGACCCAGTACTTC. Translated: CASSPRSRFGETQYF.

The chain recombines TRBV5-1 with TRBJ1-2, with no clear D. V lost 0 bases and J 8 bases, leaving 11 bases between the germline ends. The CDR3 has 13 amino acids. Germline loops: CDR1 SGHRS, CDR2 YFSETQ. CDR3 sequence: CASSLDVGGGYTF. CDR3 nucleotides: TGCGCCAGCAGCTTGGACGTAGGCGGGGGCTACACCTTC.

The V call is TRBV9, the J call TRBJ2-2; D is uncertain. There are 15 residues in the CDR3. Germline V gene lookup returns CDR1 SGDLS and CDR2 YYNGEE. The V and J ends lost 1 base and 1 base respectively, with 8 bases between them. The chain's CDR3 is CASSVLAGNTGELFF. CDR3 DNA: TGTGCCAGCAGCGTATTGGCAGGGAACACCGGGGAGCTGTTTTTT.

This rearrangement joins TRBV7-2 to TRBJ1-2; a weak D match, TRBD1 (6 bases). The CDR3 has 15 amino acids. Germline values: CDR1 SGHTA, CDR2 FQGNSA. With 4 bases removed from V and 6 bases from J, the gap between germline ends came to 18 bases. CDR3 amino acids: CASSSKVGGADGYTF. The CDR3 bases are TGTGCCAGCAGCTCCAAAGTAGGGGGGGCGGATGGCTACACCTTC.

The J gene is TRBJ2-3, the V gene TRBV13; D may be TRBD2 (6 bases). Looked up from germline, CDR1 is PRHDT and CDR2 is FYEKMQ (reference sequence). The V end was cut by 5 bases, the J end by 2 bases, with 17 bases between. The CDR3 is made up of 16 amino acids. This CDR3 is CASSGRTIRYTDTQYF. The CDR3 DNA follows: TGTGCCAGCAGCGGGCGGACTATTCGTTACACAGATACGCAGTATTTT.

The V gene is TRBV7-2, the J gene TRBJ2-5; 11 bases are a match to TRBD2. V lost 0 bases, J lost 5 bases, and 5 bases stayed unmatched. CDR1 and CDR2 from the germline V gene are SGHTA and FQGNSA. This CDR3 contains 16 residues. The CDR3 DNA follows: TGTGCCAGCAGCTTAGCAACTAGCGGGGGATCGGAGACCCAGTACTTC. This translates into CASSLATSGGSETQYF.

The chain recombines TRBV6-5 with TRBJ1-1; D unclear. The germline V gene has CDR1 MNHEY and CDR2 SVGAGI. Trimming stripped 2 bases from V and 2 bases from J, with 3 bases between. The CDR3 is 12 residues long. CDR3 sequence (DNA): TGTGCCAGCAGTTACGCAAACACTGAAGCTTTCTTT. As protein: CASSYANTEAFF.

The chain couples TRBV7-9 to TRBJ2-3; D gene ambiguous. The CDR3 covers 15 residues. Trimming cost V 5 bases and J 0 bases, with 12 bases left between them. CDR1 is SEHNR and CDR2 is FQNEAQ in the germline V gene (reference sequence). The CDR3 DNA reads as TGTGCCAGCAGCCCCCGGCGACTTAGCACAGATACGCAGTATTTT. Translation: CASSPRRLSTDTQYF.

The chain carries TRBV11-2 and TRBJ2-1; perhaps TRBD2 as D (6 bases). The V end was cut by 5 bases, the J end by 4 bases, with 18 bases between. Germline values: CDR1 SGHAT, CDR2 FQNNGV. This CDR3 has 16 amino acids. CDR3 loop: CASSPILVGGYNEQFF. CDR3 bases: TGTGCCAGCAGCCCGATACTAGTGGGGGGTTACAATGAGCAGTTCTTC.

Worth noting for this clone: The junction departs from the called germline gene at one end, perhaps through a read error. The CDR3 nucleotides read TGTGCCAGCAGGGCTTCAGGGGCGGGAGGCTACATCTTC. Its translation: CASRASGAGGYIF. The rearrangement links TRBV6-1 to TRBJ1-2, with a tentative D call TRBD1 (6 bases). The CDR3 contains 13 residues. Germline CDR1 is MNHNS and CDR2 is SASEGT.